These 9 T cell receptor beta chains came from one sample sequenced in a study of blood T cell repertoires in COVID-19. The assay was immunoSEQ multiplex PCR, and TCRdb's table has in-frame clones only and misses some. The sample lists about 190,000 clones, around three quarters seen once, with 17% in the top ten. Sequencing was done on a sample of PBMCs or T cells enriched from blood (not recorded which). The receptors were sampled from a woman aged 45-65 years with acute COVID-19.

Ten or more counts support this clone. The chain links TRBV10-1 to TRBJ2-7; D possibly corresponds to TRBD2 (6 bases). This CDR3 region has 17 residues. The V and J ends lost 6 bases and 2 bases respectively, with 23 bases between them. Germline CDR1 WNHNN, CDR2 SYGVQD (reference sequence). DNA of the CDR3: TGCGCCAGCAGCTATCTTTTGTTGGAGGGGCGCGCCTACGAGCAGTACGTC. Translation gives CASSYLLLEGRAYEQYV.

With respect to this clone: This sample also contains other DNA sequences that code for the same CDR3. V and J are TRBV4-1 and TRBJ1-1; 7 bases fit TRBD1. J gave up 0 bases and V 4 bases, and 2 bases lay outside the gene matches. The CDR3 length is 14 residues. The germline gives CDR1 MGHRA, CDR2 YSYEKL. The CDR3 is CASSRQGMNTEAFF. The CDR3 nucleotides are TGCGCCAGCAGCCGACAGGGAATGAACACTGAAGCTTTCTTT.

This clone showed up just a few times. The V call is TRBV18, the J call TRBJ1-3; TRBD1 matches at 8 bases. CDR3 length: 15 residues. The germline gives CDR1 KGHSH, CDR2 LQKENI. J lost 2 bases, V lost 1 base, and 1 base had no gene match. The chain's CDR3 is CASSPRTGTGNTIYF. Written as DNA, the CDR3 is TGTGCCAGCTCACCACGGACAGGGACTGGAAACACCATATATTTT.

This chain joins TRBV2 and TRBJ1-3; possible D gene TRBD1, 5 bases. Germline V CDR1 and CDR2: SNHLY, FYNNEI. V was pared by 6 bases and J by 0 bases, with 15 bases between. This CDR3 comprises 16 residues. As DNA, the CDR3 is TGTGCCAGCAGCCCTAGACAGCGTTTCTCTGGAAACACCATATATTTT. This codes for CASSPRQRFSGNTIYF.

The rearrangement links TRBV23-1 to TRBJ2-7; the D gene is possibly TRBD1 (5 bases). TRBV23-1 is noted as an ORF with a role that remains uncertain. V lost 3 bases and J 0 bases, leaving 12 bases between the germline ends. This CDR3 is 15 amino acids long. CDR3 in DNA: TGCGCCAGCAGTCAGGAACAGGAGAGCTCCTACGAGCAGTACGTC. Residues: CASSQEQESSYEQYV.

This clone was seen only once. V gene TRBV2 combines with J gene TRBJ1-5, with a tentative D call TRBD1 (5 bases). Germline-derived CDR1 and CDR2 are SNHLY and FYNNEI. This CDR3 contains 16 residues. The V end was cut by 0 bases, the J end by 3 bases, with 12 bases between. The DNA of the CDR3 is TGTGCCAGCAGTGAAGCGCTAGGGGCACCCAATCAGCCCCAGCATTTT. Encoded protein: CASSEALGAPNQPQHF.

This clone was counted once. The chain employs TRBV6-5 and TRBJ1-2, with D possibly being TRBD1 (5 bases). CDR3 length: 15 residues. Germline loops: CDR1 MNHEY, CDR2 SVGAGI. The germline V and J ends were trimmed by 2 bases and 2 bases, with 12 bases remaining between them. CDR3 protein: CASSYKYAGNYGYTF. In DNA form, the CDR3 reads TGTGCCAGCAGTTACAAGTACGCAGGGAACTATGGCTACACCTTC.

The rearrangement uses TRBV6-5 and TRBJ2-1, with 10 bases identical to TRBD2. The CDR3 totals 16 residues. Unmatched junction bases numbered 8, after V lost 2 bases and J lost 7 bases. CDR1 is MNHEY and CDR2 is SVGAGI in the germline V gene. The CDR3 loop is CASSYLGLAGENEQFF. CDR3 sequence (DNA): TGTGCCAGCAGTTACCTTGGTCTAGCGGGGGAAAATGAGCAGTTCTTC.

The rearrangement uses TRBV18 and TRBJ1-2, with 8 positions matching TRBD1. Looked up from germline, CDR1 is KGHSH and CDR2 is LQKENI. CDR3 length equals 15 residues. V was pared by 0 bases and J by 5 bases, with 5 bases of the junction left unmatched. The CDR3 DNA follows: TGTGCCAGCTCACCACCCTCGCAGGGGGCTTATGGCTACACCTTC. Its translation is CASSPPSQGAYGYTF.